The 30 T cell receptor beta chains in this list originate from one sample, sequenced in a study of molecular identifiers for immune sequencing clone quantification listed by TCRdb under 2018. The library was generated by PCR. Sequencer: Illumina HiSeq 4000. TCRdb handled the public reads itself, with Q25 trimming in fastp and clone calling in MiXCR, and kept productive beta chains. CDR3 protein duplicates are merged, each entry listing the most common genes and DNA. A total of 40,000 to 45,000 distinct CDR3 sequences appear in this sample, approximately 21% of them only once. The ten largest make up under 1.3% of the sample. Input material: naive CD8+ T cells from blood, with Jurkat cell RNA spiked in. The sample's cell subset or site label, decoded: FACS-sorted CD8+CD4-CCR7+CD45RA+ naive T cells. The receptors here all came from a human donor in good health. Some libraries in this study had Jurkat cell RNA spiked in.

This clonotype was seen ten or more times. J is TRBJ2-6 and V is TRBV9; D remains ambiguous. V lost 0 bases, J lost 0 bases, and 4 bases lay in between. The germline V gene encodes CDR1 SGDLS and CDR2 YYNGEE. There are 15 residues in the CDR3. CDR3 protein: CASSVGISGANVLTF. The DNA for the CDR3 is TGTGCCAGCAGCGTAGGTATCTCTGGGGCCAACGTCCTGACTTTC.

At least ten counts were recorded for this clonotype. The chain recombines TRBV4-2 with TRBJ1-2; TRBD1 is a possible D gene (6 bases). There are 17 residues in the CDR3. CDR1 is LGHNA, CDR2 YNFKEQ, per germline. Trimming stripped 0 bases from V and 2 bases from J, with 16 bases between. CDR3 residues: CASSQDHQGLTNYGYTF. The CDR3 nucleotides read TGTGCCAGCAGCCAAGATCATCAGGGGCTCACCAACTATGGCTACACCTTC.

In the case of this clonotype: Since a much larger clone is just one base distant, this may be a read error. The V and J genes are TRBV13 and TRBJ2-7; D may correspond to TRBD1 or TRBD2 (7 bases each). The V end was cut by 5 bases, the J end by 4 bases, with 18 bases between. This CDR3 is built from 15 residues. In germline, CDR1 is PRHDT, CDR2 FYEKMQ (reference sequence). CDR3 in DNA: TGTGCCAGCAGCAAGGGGGCTAGCGGAGCTTACGAGCAGTACTTC. This translates into CASSKGASGAYEQYF.

In this sample, this clonotype turned up many times. This chain joins TRBV9 and TRBJ1-1; TRBD1 matches at 12 bases. The CDR3 runs 15 residues. V lost 3 bases, J lost 7 bases, and 7 bases stayed unmatched. The germline V gene encodes CDR1 SGDLS and CDR2 YYNGEE. The CDR3 here is CASSAGTGGWGEAFF. The CDR3 DNA reads as TGTGCCAGCAGCGCCGGGACAGGGGGCTGGGGTGAAGCTTTCTTT.

Many counts were recorded for this clonotype. The chain couples TRBV30 to TRBJ1-1; no clear D gene. CDR3 length: 14 amino acids. The germline gives CDR1 GTSNPN, CDR2 SVGIG (reference sequence). The ends were cut back, 5 bases at V and 1 base at J, with 14 bases in the middle. The CDR3 DNA reads as TGTGCCTGGGCCGATCCTACAGAGAACACTGAAGCTTTCTTT. It specifies CAWADPTENTEAFF.

Worth noting for this clonotype: The CDR3 ends on some other residue instead of the conserved phenylalanine or tryptophan, so this is likely a read error. The chain combines TRBV20-1 with TRBJ2-7, with D perhaps being TRBD1 or TRBD2 (6 bases each). The V gene's germline CDR1 is DFQATT and CDR2 SNEGSKA (reference sequence). This CDR3 contains 19 residues. In nucleotides, the CDR3 is TGCAGTGCTGGAGATCTAACGATGAGACGGGGGCCCCCGACCTACGAGCAGTACTCC. This sequence encodes CSAGDLTMRRGPPTYEQYS.

This clonotype was found many times. The CDR3 loop reads CASSLAGTGISPTDTQYF. In DNA, the CDR3 is TGTGCCAGCAGTTTAGCCGGGACAGGGATTAGCCCTACAGATACGCAGTATTTT. The chain employs TRBV12-3 or TRBV12-4 and TRBJ2-3, with TRBD1 matching 9 bases. CDR3 length: 18 residues. J lost 3 bases, V lost 0 bases, and 10 bases had no gene match.

In regard to this clonotype: This sequence may be a read error, since a much larger clone differs from it by one base. This CDR3 is missing its conserved last phenylalanine or tryptophan, likely due to a read error. The chain has TRBV4-1 and TRBJ1-2; D unresolved. V was shortened by 4 bases and J by 11 bases, with 11 bases between the two germline ends. CDR3 length equals 11 residues. Germline CDR1 reads MGHRA; CDR2 reads YSYEKL. This CDR3 reads CASSLGKIYTL. CDR3 in DNA: TGCGCCAGCAGCCTCGGAAAGATTTACACCCTC.

This clonotype counts as medium-sized. The chain carries TRBV23-1 and TRBJ2-5, with 8 bases fitting TRBD1. TRBV23-1 belongs to the ORF category, with a function that is uncertain. V shed 7 bases and J 0 bases; nucleotides not matched to a gene: 7. CDR3 length: 15 residues. The CDR3 loop reads CASTGTDRDQETQYF. DNA for the CDR3: TGCGCCAGCACGGGGACGGACAGGGACCAAGAGACCCAGTACTTC.

This clonotype has at least ten counts. The chain carries TRBV19 and TRBJ2-1; D gene uncertain. Germline CDR1 LNHDA, CDR2 SQIVND (reference sequence). V lost 3 bases and J lost 0, with 15 bases in between. This CDR3 comprises 17 residues. The CDR3 nucleotides read TGTGCCAGTAGTATTTACTTCCCGGCACGCTCCTACAATGAGCAGTTCTTC. Residues: CASSIYFPARSYNEQFF.

This clonotype was detected many times. V and J are TRBV27 and TRBJ2-7; D is tentatively TRBD1 or TRBD2 (5 bases each). Trimming removed 5 bases from V and 4 bases from J, with 18 bases in between. Germline V CDR1 and CDR2: MNHEY, SMNVEV (reference sequence). The CDR3 length is 15 residues. The DNA for the CDR3 is TGTGCCAGCAGTCCCACGGCAGGGACGGTTTACGAGCAGTACTTC. This gives the protein CASSPTAGTVYEQYF.

This clonotype was seen repeatedly, ten times or more. CDR3 in amino acids: CASSLRVGVNEQYF. CDR3 nucleotides: TGTGCCAGCAGCTTGCGTGTGGGAGTAAACGAGCAGTACTTC. V and J are TRBV5-4 and TRBJ2-7; TRBD2 might be the D (5 bases). The CDR3 sequence is 14 residues long. The V end lost 1 base, the J end lost 5 bases, and 13 bases lay between the germline ends. From germline, CDR1 is SGHNT and CDR2 YYREEE (reference sequence).

This clonotype has at least ten counts. The chain uses TRBV19 and TRBJ1-1; no clear D gene. This CDR3 has 16 amino acids. Germline V gene sequence: CDR1 LNHDA, CDR2 SQIVND (reference sequence). With 3 bases removed from V and 3 bases from J, the gap between germline ends came to 17 bases. CDR3 in DNA: TGTGCCAGTAGTATTTTCGGGGTTTCGTTGGACACTGAAGCTTTCTTT. Protein: CASSIFGVSLDTEAFF.

Many counts were recorded for this clonotype. This rearrangement joins TRBV12-3 or TRBV12-4 to TRBJ1-1; tentative D call: TRBD1 (6 bases). Deletions cut 10 bases from V and 5 bases from J, with 14 bases between. The CDR3 runs 12 residues. The CDR3 nucleotides read TGTGCCACGGCTGGGGGCCGGACTGAAGCTTTCTTT. Its protein is CATAGGRTEAFF.

This clonotype was picked up many times. CDR3 sequence: CSARRGSGRVTDTQYF. The CDR3, as DNA: TGCAGTGCTAGAAGGGGGAGCGGGAGGGTTACAGATACGCAGTATTTT. The chain carries TRBV20-1 and TRBJ2-3, with TRBD2 matching 10 bases. The CDR3 totals 16 residues. V trimming: 2 bases; J trimming: 3 bases; junction bases outside the gene matches: 8. The V gene's germline CDR1 is DFQATT and CDR2 SNEGSKA (reference sequence).

This clonotype was recorded at least ten times. In DNA form, the CDR3 reads TGCAGCGTTGAGTTAGCGGGAGGGCCTGACGAGCAGTACTTC. Its protein product is CSVELAGGPDEQYF. The V and J genes are TRBV29-1 and TRBJ2-7, with 11 bases matching TRBD2. The CDR3 covers 14 residues. Germline V gene lookup returns CDR1 SQVTM and CDR2 ANQGSEA. With 3 bases clipped from V and 5 bases from J, the junction kept 6 bases outside the gene matches.

In its sample, this clonotype was seen many times. V is TRBV4-3 and J is TRBJ2-7, with TRBD1 identical over 9 bases. The CDR3 totals 15 residues. The V gene end was trimmed by 1 base and the J gene end by 3 bases; junction bases not matched to a gene: 4. Germline CDR1 and CDR2: LGHNA and YSLEER. The CDR3 spells CASSQGDRADYEQYF. The CDR3 nucleotides read TGCGCCAGCAGCCAAGGGGACAGGGCCGACTACGAGCAGTACTTC.

With regard to this clonotype: A read error may explain this, as a much larger clone is one base away. V gene TRBV4-2 combines with J gene TRBJ1-1; no clear D. The CDR3 is 15 residues long. Germline-derived CDR1 and CDR2 are LGHNA and YNFKEQ. The chain's CDR3 is CACSQRRGTNTEAFF. The CDR3 DNA sequence: TGTGCCTGCAGCCAACGACGTGGAACGAACACTGAAGCTTTCTTT.

This clonotype occurred many times. This chain uses TRBV20-1 with TRBJ2-2; D gene unclear. This CDR3 spans 13 amino acids. V lost 1 base and J 2 bases, leaving 5 bases between the germline ends. The germline V gene has CDR1 DFQATT and CDR2 SNEGSKA (reference sequence). The CDR3 is CSARAVNTGELFF. Here the CDR3 DNA reads TGCAGTGCTAGAGCGGTTAACACCGGGGAGCTGTTTTTT.

Ten or more counts support this clonotype. The chain employs TRBV7-9 and TRBJ2-1; D is ambiguous. The CDR3 spans 10 residues. The germline V gene encodes CDR1 SEHNR and CDR2 FQNEAQ (reference sequence). V was trimmed by 2 bases and J by 8 bases, leaving 1 base between them. The CDR3, as DNA: TGTGCCAGCAGCTTACATGAGCAGTTCTTC. Encoded protein: CASSLHEQFF. The whole variable domain, filled in from reference TRBV7-9 and TRBJ2-1, reads DTGVSQNPRHKITKRGQNVTFRCDPISEHNRLYWYRQTLGQGPEFLTYFQNEAQLEKSRLLSDRFSAERPKGSFSTLEIQRTEQGDSAMYLCASSLHEQFFGPGTRLTVL.

This clonotype was seen repeatedly, ten times or more. The chain carries TRBV19 and TRBJ1-1; a possible D gene is TRBD1 (6 bases). The CDR3 spans 14 residues. Germline V gene lookup returns CDR1 LNHDA and CDR2 SQIVND (reference sequence). V was shortened by 3 bases and J by 1 base, with 9 bases between the two germline ends. CDR3 sequence: CASSMTGWNTEAFF. DNA for the CDR3: TGTGCCAGTAGTATGACAGGCTGGAACACTGAAGCTTTCTTT.

As for this clonotype: Being one base from a much bigger clone, this may be a read error. In DNA, the CDR3 is TGTGCCAGTAGTATAGAAGGGGGGTTCGACAATCAGCCCCAGCATTTT. This encodes CASSIEGGFDNQPQHF. The chain has TRBV19 and TRBJ1-5; the D gene is possibly TRBD1 (6 bases). The germline V gene encodes CDR1 LNHDA and CDR2 SQIVND (reference sequence). Trimming left V 0 bases short and J 3 bases short, with 12 bases between. The CDR3 loop spans 16 amino acids.

This clonotype was recorded many times. V usage is TRBV6-6 and J usage is TRBJ2-2; D gene ambiguous. The V end was cut by 0 bases, the J end by 6 bases, with 14 bases between. Germline V CDR1 and CDR2: MNHNY, SVGAGI (reference sequence). The CDR3 has 16 amino acids. The chain's CDR3 is CASSYSIGQDAGELFF. The CDR3 bases are TGTGCCAGCAGTTACTCGATTGGGCAGGACGCCGGGGAGCTGTTTTTT.

This clonotype has at least ten counts. This chain uses TRBV3-1 with TRBJ2-5; possibly TRBD1 for D (5 bases). The CDR3 loop spans 15 amino acids. Trimming cost V 3 bases and J 4 bases, with 15 bases left between them. CDR1 and CDR2 from the germline V gene are LGHDT and YNNKEL (reference sequence). DNA of the CDR3: TGTGCCAGCAGCCAGGCCCAGGGTGAAGGAGAGACCCAGTACTTC. It encodes CASSQAQGEGETQYF.

This clonotype has ten or more counts. J is TRBJ2-5 and V is TRBV29-1, with D uncertain. Germline V lookup: CDR1 SQVTM, CDR2 ANQGSEA. The V end lost 0 bases, the J end lost 5 bases, and 13 bases lay between the germline ends. This CDR3 is 14 amino acids long. The DNA for the CDR3 is TGCAGCGTTGAAGATTTCAATTTGGGGGAGACCCAGTACTTC. Protein product: CSVEDFNLGETQYF.

This clonotype was seen at least ten times. The rearrangement links TRBV4-1 to TRBJ2-3, with D unclear. The V and J ends lost 5 bases and 1 base respectively, with 16 bases between them. The length of the CDR3 is 16 residues. Germline V gene sequence: CDR1 MGHRA, CDR2 YSYEKL. The CDR3 DNA reads as TGCGCCAGCAGCGACGCTACGGTGGCACGCACAGATACGCAGTATTTT. Translating it yields CASSDATVARTDTQYF.

This sequence joins TRBV7-9 and TRBJ1-5; 9 nucleotides match TRBD1. In germline, CDR1 is SEHNR, CDR2 FQNEAQ (reference sequence). The V and J ends lost 0 bases and 7 bases, in that order; junction bases with no gene match: 10. The CDR3 extends over 17 amino acids. CDR3 sequence reads: CASSLAEGQGPGQPQHF. CDR3 coding DNA: TGTGCCAGCAGCTTAGCTGAGGGACAGGGCCCAGGACAGCCCCAGCATTTT.

Ten or more counts support this clonotype. The rearrangement joins TRBV5-4 to TRBJ2-7; D is possibly TRBD1 or TRBD2 (5 bases each). The CDR3 totals 14 residues. Trimming removed 4 bases at V and 3 bases at J, with 14 bases between. Germline V gene data show CDR1 as SGHNT and CDR2 as YYREEE (reference sequence). CDR3 sequence: CASSTGTTFYEQYF. CDR3 sequence (DNA): TGTGCCAGCAGCACCGGGACCACTTTCTACGAGCAGTACTTC.

This clonotype showed up many times. The V and J genes are TRBV9 and TRBJ2-3, with TRBD2 identical over 8 bases. V shed 0 bases, J shed 4 bases, and the junction held 1 base outside the gene matches. Germline CDR1 SGDLS, CDR2 YYNGEE. The CDR3 extends over 14 amino acids. CDR3 amino acids: CASSVAGGADTQYF. CDR3 sequence (DNA): TGTGCCAGCAGCGTAGCGGGGGGGGCAGATACGCAGTATTTT.

This clonotype was counted many times. The chain links TRBV27 to TRBJ2-1; D might be TRBD2 (5 bases). This CDR3 has 15 residues. Per the germline V gene, CDR1 is MNHEY and CDR2 is SMNVEV (reference sequence). With 2 bases removed from V and 0 bases from J, the gap between germline ends came to 8 bases. The CDR3 reads CASSLQGSSYNEQFF. The CDR3 nucleotides read TGTGCCAGCAGTTTACAAGGGAGCTCCTACAATGAGCAGTTCTTC.